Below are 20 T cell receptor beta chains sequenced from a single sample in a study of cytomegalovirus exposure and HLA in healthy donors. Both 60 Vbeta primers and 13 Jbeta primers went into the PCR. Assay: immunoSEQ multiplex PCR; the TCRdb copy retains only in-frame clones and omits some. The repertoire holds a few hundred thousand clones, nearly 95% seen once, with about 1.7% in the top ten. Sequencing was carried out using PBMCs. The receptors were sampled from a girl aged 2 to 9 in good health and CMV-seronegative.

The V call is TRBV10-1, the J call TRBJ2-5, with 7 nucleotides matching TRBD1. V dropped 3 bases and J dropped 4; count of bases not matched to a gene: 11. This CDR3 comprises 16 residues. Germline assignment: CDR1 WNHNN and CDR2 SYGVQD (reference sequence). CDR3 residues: CASSERLWDSRETQYF. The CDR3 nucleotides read TGCGCCAGCAGTGAACGGTTGTGGGACAGTAGAGAGACCCAGTACTTC.

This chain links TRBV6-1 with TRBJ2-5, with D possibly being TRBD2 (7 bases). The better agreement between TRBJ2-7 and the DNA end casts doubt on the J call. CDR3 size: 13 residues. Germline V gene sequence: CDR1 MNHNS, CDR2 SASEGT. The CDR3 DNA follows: TGTGCCAGCAGTGATCCGGGGGGCCGCGAGCAGTACTTC. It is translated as CASSDPGGREQYF.

The DNA for the CDR3 is TGCGCCAGCAGCTTGGGGACAGCTACCTACGAGCAGTACTTC. This sequence encodes CASSLGTATYEQYF. The chain employs TRBV5-1 and TRBJ2-7, with TRBD1 as a possible D gene (6 bases). V was trimmed by 0 bases and J by 2 bases, leaving 9 bases between them. The germline V gene encodes CDR1 SGHRS and CDR2 YFSETQ. The CDR3 spans 14 residues.

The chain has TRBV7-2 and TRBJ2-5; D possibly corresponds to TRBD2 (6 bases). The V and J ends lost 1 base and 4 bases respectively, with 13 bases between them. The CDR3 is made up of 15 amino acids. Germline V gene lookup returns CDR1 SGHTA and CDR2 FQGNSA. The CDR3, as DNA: TGTGCCAGCAGCTTAGTGCCGGGAGTAGGAGAGACCCAGTACTTC. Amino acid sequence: CASSLVPGVGETQYF.

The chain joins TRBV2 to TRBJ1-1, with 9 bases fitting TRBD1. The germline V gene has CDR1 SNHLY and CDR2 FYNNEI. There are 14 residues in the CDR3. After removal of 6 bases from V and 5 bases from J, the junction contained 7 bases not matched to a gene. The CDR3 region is CASRFETGGTEAFF. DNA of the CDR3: TGTGCCAGCAGGTTTGAGACAGGGGGGACTGAAGCTTTCTTT.

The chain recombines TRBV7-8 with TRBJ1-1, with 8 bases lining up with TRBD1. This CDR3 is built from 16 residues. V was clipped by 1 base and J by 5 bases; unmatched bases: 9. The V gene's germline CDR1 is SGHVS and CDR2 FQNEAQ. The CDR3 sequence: CASSLEAGGWGTEAFF. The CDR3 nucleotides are TGTGCCAGCAGCTTAGAGGCAGGGGGCTGGGGGACTGAAGCTTTCTTT.

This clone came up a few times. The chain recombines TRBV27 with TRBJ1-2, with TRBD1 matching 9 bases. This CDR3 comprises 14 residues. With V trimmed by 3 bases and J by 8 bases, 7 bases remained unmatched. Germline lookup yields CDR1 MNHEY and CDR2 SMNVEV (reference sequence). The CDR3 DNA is TGTGCCAGCAGTTTGTCACAGGGGGCTGGAGGCTACACCTTC. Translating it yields CASSLSQGAGGYTF.

CDR3 nucleotide sequence: TGCGCCAGCAGCTTGACAGGGGCCCCAATGGACATTCAGTACTTC. Translation: CASSLTGAPMDIQYF. This chain links TRBV5-1 with TRBJ2-4; 7 bases are a match to TRBD1. The V segment lost 1 base and the J segment 8 bases; nucleotides outside the gene matches: 9. There are 15 residues in the CDR3. Looked up from germline, CDR1 is SGHRS and CDR2 is YFSETQ. Supplemented by reference TRBV5-1 and TRBJ2-4, the full variable domain reads KAGVTQTPRYLIKTRGQQVTLSCSPISGHRSVSWYQQTPGQGLQFLFEYFSETQRNKGNFPGRFSGRQFSNSRSEMNVSTLELGDSALYLCASSLTGAPMDIQYFGAGTRLSVL.

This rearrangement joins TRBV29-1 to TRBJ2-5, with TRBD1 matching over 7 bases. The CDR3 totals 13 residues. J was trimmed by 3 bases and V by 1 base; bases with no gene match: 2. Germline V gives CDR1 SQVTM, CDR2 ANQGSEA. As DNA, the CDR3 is TGCAGCGTTGAAGGGCAGGGGGAAGAGACCCAGTACTTC. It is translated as CSVEGQGEETQYF.

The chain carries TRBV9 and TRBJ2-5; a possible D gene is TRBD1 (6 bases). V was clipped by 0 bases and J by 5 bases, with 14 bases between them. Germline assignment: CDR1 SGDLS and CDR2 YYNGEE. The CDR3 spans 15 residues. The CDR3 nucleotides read TGTGCCAGCAGCGTAGGCAGGGGAGTTCAGGAGACCCAGTACTTC. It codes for CASSVGRGVQETQYF.

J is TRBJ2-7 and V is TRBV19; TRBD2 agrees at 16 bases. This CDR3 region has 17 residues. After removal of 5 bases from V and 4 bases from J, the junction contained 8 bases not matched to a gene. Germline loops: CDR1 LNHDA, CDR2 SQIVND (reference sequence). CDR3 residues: CASSPGTSGRVGYEQYF. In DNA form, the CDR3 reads TGTGCCAGTAGTCCTGGGACTAGCGGGAGGGTCGGTTACGAGCAGTACTTC.

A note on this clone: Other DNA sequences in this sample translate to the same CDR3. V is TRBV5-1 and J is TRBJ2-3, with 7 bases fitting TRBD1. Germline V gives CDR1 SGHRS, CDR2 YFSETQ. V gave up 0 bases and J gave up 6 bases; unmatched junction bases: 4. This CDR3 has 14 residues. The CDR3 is CASSLGQGSDTQYF. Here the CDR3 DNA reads TGCGCCAGCAGCTTGGGACAGGGATCCGATACGCAGTATTTT.

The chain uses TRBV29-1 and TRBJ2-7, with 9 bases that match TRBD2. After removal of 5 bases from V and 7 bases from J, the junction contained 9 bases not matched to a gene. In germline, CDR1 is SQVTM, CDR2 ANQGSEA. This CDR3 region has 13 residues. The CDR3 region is CSVYGGGAGEQYF. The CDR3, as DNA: TGCAGCGTTTATGGCGGGGGGGCGGGTGAGCAGTACTTC.

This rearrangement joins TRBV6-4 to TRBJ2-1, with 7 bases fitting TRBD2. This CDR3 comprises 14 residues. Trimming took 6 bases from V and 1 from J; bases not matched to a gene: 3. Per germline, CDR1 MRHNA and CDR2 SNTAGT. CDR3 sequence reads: CASSPGLSYNEQFF. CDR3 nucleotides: TGTGCCAGCAGCCCGGGACTATCCTACAATGAGCAGTTCTTC.

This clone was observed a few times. CDR3 residues: CASSYKGALGGYTF. The CDR3 DNA reads as TGTGCCAGCAGTTATAAGGGGGCGCTAGGTGGCTACACCTTC. The chain has TRBV6-5 and TRBJ1-2; 7 positions agree with TRBD1. The germline gives CDR1 MNHEY, CDR2 SVGAGI. The CDR3 totals 14 residues. The junction had 8 bases not matched to a gene; V was cut back by 3 bases and J by 7 bases.

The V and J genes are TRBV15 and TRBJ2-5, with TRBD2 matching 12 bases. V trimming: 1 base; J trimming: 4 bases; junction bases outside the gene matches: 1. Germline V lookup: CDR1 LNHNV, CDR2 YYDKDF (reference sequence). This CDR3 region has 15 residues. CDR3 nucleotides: TGTGCCACCAGCAGAGGACTAGCGGGAGCAGAGACCCAGTACTTC. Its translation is CATSRGLAGAETQYF.

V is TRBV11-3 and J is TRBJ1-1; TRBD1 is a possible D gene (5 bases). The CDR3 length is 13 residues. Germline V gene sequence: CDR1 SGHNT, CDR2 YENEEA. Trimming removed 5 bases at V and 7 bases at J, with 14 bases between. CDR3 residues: CASSPSGGLEAFF. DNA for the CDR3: TGTGCCAGCAGCCCTAGCGGGGGTCTTGAAGCTTTCTTT.

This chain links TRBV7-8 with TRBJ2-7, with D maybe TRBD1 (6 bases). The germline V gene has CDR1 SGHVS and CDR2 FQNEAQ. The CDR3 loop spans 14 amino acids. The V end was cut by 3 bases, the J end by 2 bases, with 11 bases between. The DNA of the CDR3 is TGTGCCAGCAGCTTGGGACAAAGACCCTACGAGCAGTACTTC. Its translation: CASSLGQRPYEQYF.

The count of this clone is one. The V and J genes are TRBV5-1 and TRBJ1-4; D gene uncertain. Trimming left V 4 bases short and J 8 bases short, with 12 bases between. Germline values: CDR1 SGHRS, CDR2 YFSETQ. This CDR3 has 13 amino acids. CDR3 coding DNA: TGCGCCAGCAGCCCACGCGGGGAAGAAAAACTGTTTTTT. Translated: CASSPRGEEKLFF.

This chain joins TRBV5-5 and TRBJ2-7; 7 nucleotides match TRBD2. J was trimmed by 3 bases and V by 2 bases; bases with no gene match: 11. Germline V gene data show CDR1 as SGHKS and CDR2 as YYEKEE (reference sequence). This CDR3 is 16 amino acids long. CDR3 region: CASSFSVGLVGYEQYF. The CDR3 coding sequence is TGTGCCAGCAGCTTCTCCGTCGGACTAGTAGGCTACGAGCAGTACTTC.